Listed here are 21 T cell receptor beta chains from one sample, sequenced in a study of T cells after yellow fever vaccination. TCRdb re-derived calls from the 5' RACE reads in MiXCR, one entry per CDR3 protein. Of just under 600,000 distinct CDR3 sequences listed, 13% are singletons. The starting material was PBMCs, obtained on the day of the yellow fever booster vaccination. The receptor source for this set is a man between 25 and 39 years old who received the YFV17D yellow fever vaccine.

The chain combines TRBV7-2 with TRBJ2-3; TRBD2 aligns across 7 bases. This CDR3 spans 16 amino acids. Germline values: CDR1 SGHTA, CDR2 FQGNSA. Trimming at V came to 1 base and at J to 2 bases, leaving 6 bases not matched to a gene. In nucleotides, the CDR3 is TGTGCCAGCAGCTTAGAAATAGCGGGCTTCACAGATACGCAGTATTTT. The encoded protein is CASSLEIAGFTDTQYF.

This clonotype has a handful of counts. Its ends do not fully match the called genes, so a read error is possible. This chain links TRBV6-2 or TRBV6-3 with TRBJ2-2; perhaps TRBD2 as D (6 bases). This CDR3 spans 17 amino acids. Per germline, CDR1 MNHEY and CDR2 SVGEGT. CDR3 nucleotides: TGTGCCAGCAGTTACTCGCAAGGAGGGCCGAAGACCGGGGAGCTGTTTTTT. Translated, it gives CASSYSQGGPKTGELFF.

The chain joins TRBV7-2 to TRBJ2-5; 7 nucleotides line up with TRBD2. In germline, CDR1 is SGHTA, CDR2 FQGNSA. The V and J ends lost 2 bases and 4 bases, in that order; junction bases with no gene match: 4. The CDR3 extends over 14 amino acids. Written as DNA, the CDR3 is TGTGCCAGCAGCTTAAAGGGGAGGGGAGAGACCCAGTACTTC. Amino acids: CASSLKGRGETQYF.

The chain couples TRBV12-3 or TRBV12-4 to TRBJ2-7; 9 nucleotides agree with TRBD1. With 5 bases clipped from V and 2 bases from J, the junction kept 7 bases outside the gene matches. This CDR3 has 15 amino acids. CDR3: CASSTDRGEPYEQYF. CDR3 nucleotides: TGTGCCAGCAGTACTGACAGGGGGGAACCCTACGAGCAGTACTTC.

About this clonotype: One end of the junction varies from germline; a read error may be responsible. The V call is TRBV29-1, the J call TRBJ1-1; D gene uncertain. The CDR3 is made up of 13 amino acids. Germline V gene data show CDR1 as SQVTM and CDR2 as ANQGSEA. The CDR3, as DNA: TGCAGCGTTGAAGAATCCCCCTTATTGGCCAGACTCTTT. Translating it yields CSVEESPLLARLF.

The chain is built from TRBV7-2 and TRBJ2-1; D may match TRBD1 or TRBD2 (5 bases each). V shed 3 bases and J shed 10 bases, with 19 bases lying between them. The germline CDR1 and CDR2 sequences are SGHTA and FQGNSA. The CDR3 runs to 15 residues. The chain's CDR3 is CASSLVGTTSHEQFF. The DNA for the CDR3 is TGTGCCAGCAGCTTGGTGGGGACCACCTCCCACGAGCAGTTCTTC.

The V gene is TRBV4-3, the J gene TRBJ2-2, with 7 bases aligning to TRBD2. After removal of 8 bases from V and 4 bases from J, the junction contained 7 bases not matched to a gene. This CDR3 has 14 residues. Germline V gene sequence: CDR1 LGHNA, CDR2 YSLEER. For the CDR3, the DNA is TGCGCCAGCGGGTTAGCGGGCGGCACCGGGGAGCTGTTTTTT. This codes for CASGLAGGTGELFF.

The J gene is TRBJ1-1, the V gene TRBV14; D unclear. The germline CDR1 and CDR2 sequences are SGHDN and FVKESK. Trimming pared 2 bases from V and 5 bases from J, leaving 9 bases between. The CDR3 has 13 residues. This CDR3 is CASSQTWRTEAFF. The CDR3 coding sequence is TGTGCCAGCAGCCAAACTTGGCGGACTGAAGCTTTCTTT.

The V and J genes are TRBV6-2 or TRBV6-3 and TRBJ2-1; D is possibly TRBD2 (6 bases). Trimming removed 2 bases from V and 11 bases from J, with 16 bases in between. The CDR3 extends over 14 amino acids. CDR1 and CDR2 from the germline V gene are MNHEY and SVGEGT. CDR3 sequence reads: CASSYGGSSLKQFF. CDR3 DNA sequence: TGTGCCAGCAGTTACGGGGGGTCTAGCTTGAAGCAGTTCTTC.

The chain uses TRBV10-3 and TRBJ2-7, with D perhaps assigned TRBD1 or TRBD2 (5 bases each). In germline, CDR1 is ENHRY, CDR2 SYGVKD. This CDR3 has 14 amino acids. The V end lost 3 bases, the J end lost 4 bases, and 13 bases lay between the germline ends. In nucleotides, the CDR3 is TGTGCCATCAGTGATGGGGCAGGCGGGTACGAGCAGTACTTC. This sequence encodes CAISDGAGGYEQYF.

The chain combines TRBV14 with TRBJ1-1, with no clear D. The CDR3 length is 15 residues. Looked up from germline, CDR1 is SGHDN and CDR2 is FVKESK. V lost 4 bases, J lost 0 bases, and 12 bases lay in between. The CDR3 sequence is CASSPLLQVNTEAFF. The CDR3 nucleotides are TGTGCCAGCAGCCCCCTTTTGCAGGTGAACACTGAAGCTTTCTTT.

This clonotype was counted between two and nine times. The CDR3 reads CAISEGRERTDTQYF. In DNA form, the CDR3 reads TGTGCCATCAGTGAGGGGCGGGAGAGGACAGATACGCAGTATTTT. The chain carries TRBV10-3 and TRBJ2-3; TRBD2 matches at 7 bases. V dropped 2 bases and J dropped 3; count of bases not matched to a gene: 5. CDR1 and CDR2 (germline): ENHRY, SYGVKD. There are 15 residues in the CDR3.

Ten or more counts support this clonotype. The DNA of the CDR3 is TGTGCCAGCAGCCAAGGACAGGGTGGCGCCTACAATGAGCAGTTCTTC. It specifies CASSQGQGGAYNEQFF. V usage is TRBV3-1 and J usage is TRBJ2-1; 7 bases line up with TRBD1. V trimming: 1 base; J trimming: 2 bases; junction bases outside the gene matches: 5. CDR3 size: 16 residues. The germline V gene encodes CDR1 LGHDT and CDR2 YNNKEL (reference sequence).

Only a few counts were recorded for this clonotype. The chain employs TRBV5-1 and TRBJ1-5; a weak D match, TRBD1 (5 bases). Germline assignment: CDR1 SGHRS and CDR2 YFSETQ. V lost 3 bases and J lost 1, with 11 bases in between. The CDR3 consists of 15 residues. Here the CDR3 DNA reads TGCGCCAGCAGCTGGGGGGAGGGGAGCAATCAGCCCCAGCATTTT. This translates into CASSWGEGSNQPQHF.

In this sample, this clonotype turned up a few times. The CDR3 spells CAISESSSNQPQHF. The CDR3 DNA sequence: TGTGCCATCAGTGAGTCTAGTAGCAATCAGCCCCAGCATTTT. The chain employs TRBV10-3 and TRBJ1-5; D not resolved. CDR3 length: 14 amino acids. Germline V lookup: CDR1 ENHRY, CDR2 SYGVKD. V dropped 0 bases and J dropped 0 bases, with 3 bases sitting between them.

This clonotype was recorded a few times. The gene calls are TRBV20-1 and TRBJ2-1, with TRBD2 identical over 8 bases. Germline V gives CDR1 DFQATT, CDR2 SNEGSKA (reference sequence). Trimming at V came to 2 bases and at J to 8 bases, leaving 11 bases not matched to a gene. The CDR3 is 15 residues long. CDR3 DNA: TGCAGTGCTAGACCCGGGACTAGTTATTCCTATGAGCAGTTCTTC. Translation: CSARPGTSYSYEQFF.

The J gene is TRBJ2-5, the V gene TRBV3-1, with D uncertain. The CDR3 is made up of 11 amino acids. Germline loops: CDR1 LGHDT, CDR2 YNNKEL (reference sequence). Trimming removed 1 base from V and 9 bases from J, with 6 bases in between. As DNA, the CDR3 is TGTGCCAGCAGCCAAGGAACTTCCCAGTACTTC. Protein product: CASSQGTSQYF.

Many counts were recorded for this clonotype. This chain joins TRBV5-1 and TRBJ1-2, with 7 bases fitting TRBD1. Germline V gene data show CDR1 as SGHRS and CDR2 as YFSETQ. The CDR3 contains 13 residues. Trimming cost V 4 bases and J 2 bases; bases outside gene matches: 2. In DNA form, the CDR3 reads TGCGCCAGCAGCGCGGACAGGAACTATGGCTACACCTTC. The encoded protein is CASSADRNYGYTF.

The chain joins TRBV7-2 to TRBJ2-1; 7 bases are a match to TRBD1. CDR3 size: 16 residues. Losses at the gene ends were 6 bases for V and 2 bases for J; bases not matched to a gene: 10. The germline V gene has CDR1 SGHTA and CDR2 FQGNSA. CDR3 DNA: TGTGCCAGCAGTCCCCGAGGGACAGTAGCCTACAATGAGCAGTTCTTC. Residues: CASSPRGTVAYNEQFF.

In this sample, this clonotype turned up a few times. This chain uses TRBV20-1 with TRBJ2-3; 9 nucleotides match TRBD2. V lost 2 bases to trimming and J lost 8 bases; unmatched junction nucleotides: 17. This CDR3 spans 17 amino acids. The V gene's germline CDR1 is DFQATT and CDR2 SNEGSKA (reference sequence). For the CDR3, the DNA is TGCAGTGCTAGAACCCACGATTGGGCGGGAGGGCCCGGTACGCAGTATTTT. The encoded protein is CSARTHDWAGGPGTQYF.

This clonotype was seen only a few times. The rearrangement links TRBV20-1 to TRBJ2-3; perhaps TRBD2 as D (5 bases). Per the germline V gene, CDR1 is DFQATT and CDR2 is SNEGSKA (reference sequence). Trimming cost V 1 base and J 6 bases, with 14 bases left between them. This CDR3 is built from 14 residues. As DNA, the CDR3 is TGCAGTGCTAGAGTACGGGGTCTCCAGGATACGCAGTATTTT. It encodes CSARVRGLQDTQYF.